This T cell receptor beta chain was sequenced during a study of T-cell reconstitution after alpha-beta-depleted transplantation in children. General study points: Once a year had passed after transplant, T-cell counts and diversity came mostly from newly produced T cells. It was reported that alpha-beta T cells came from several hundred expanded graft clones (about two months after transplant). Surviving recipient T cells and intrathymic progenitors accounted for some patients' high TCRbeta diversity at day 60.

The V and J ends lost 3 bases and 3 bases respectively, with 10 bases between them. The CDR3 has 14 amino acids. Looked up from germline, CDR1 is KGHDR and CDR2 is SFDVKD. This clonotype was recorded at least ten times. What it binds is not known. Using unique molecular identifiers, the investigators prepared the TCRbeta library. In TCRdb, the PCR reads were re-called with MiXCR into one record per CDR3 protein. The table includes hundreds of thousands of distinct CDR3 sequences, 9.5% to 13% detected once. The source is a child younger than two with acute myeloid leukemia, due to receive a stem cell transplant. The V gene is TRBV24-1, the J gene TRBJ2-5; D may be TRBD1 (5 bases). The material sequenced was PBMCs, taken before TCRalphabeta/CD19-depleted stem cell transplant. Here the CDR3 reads CATSDRGREETQYF. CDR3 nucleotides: TGTGCCACCAGTGATAGGGGAAGGGAAGAGACCCAGTACTTC.